This T cell receptor (beta chain) originates from a study of blood T cell repertoires in COVID-19. The overall study: Some COVID-19 samples were acute and others convalescent; all came from the United States, Italy and Spain.

This clone was detected only a few times. Methods used by the authors: Nucleated cell number was recorded as an estimate derived from reference gene primer amplification. Here immunoSEQ multiplex PCR was the method, and the copy in TCRdb shows in-frame clones only, minus some. The DNA was the basis for D and trimming; V, J and clone size are from that table. The repertoire has tens of thousands of clones, 85% of them found once; the top ten carry around 38%. Germline-derived CDR1 and CDR2 are LGHDT and YNNKEL (reference sequence). V dropped 1 base and J dropped 5; count of bases not matched to a gene: 8. The CDR3 sequence is 16 residues long.

Sequences were obtained from peripheral blood. The receptor comes from a man older than 75 with acute or convalescent COVID-19. This chain connects TRBV3-1 (or the pseudogene TRBV3-2) to TRBJ2-4; 7 bases align to TRBD1. CDR3 amino acids: CASSQGLEQGQNIQYF. The CDR3 DNA is TGTGCCAGCAGCCAAGGATTAGAACAGGGGCAAAACATTCAGTACTTC.